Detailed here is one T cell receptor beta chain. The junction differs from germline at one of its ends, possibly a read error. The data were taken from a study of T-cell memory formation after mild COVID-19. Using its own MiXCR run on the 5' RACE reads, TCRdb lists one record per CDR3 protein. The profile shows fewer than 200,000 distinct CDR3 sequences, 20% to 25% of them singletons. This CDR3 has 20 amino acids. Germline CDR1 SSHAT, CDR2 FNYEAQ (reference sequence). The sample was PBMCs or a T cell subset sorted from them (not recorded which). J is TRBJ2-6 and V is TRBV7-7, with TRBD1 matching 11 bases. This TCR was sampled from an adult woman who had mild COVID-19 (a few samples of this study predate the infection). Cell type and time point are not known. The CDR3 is CASSLGPRTGGFSGANVLTF. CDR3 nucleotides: TGTGCTAGCAGCTTAGGTCCGAGGACAGGGGGCTTCTCTGGGGCCAACGTCCTGACTTTC.